The 24 T cell receptor beta chains reported below all come from one sample, sequenced in a study of blood T cell repertoires in COVID-19 (dated by TCRdb to 2018 to 2021). Library preparation employed the immunoSEQ multiplex PCR assay. TCRdb took this table from immuneACCESS and kept in-frame rearrangements with V and J called. Such tables lack part of the clones; where checked against another copy, unresolved V genes explain under half of the gap, and the rest is unexplained. Within this sample are under 200,000 clones, with around 89% of them counted one time only. The ten largest clones capture around 1.9% of the sample. The sequenced sample consisted of peripheral blood. These receptors were taken from a man aged 50-59 years who had recovered from COVID-19.

The chain links TRBV7-2 to TRBJ2-6, with 8 bases that match TRBD2. Germline CDR1 is SGHTA and CDR2 is FQGNSA. Losses at the gene ends were 1 base for V and 0 bases for J; bases not matched to a gene: 5. This CDR3 region has 18 residues. As DNA, the CDR3 is TGTGCCAGCAGCTTAGTTGGGCGGGGGGTCTCTGGGGCCAACGTCCTGACTTTC. Protein sequence: CASSLVGRGVSGANVLTF.

V is TRBV7-2 and J is TRBJ1-1, with 8 nucleotides matching TRBD1. The V gene end was trimmed by 3 bases and the J gene end by 0 bases; junction bases not matched to a gene: 12. Germline CDR1 reads SGHTA; CDR2 reads FQGNSA. CDR3 size: 18 residues. CDR3 region: CASSLIRTGRNMNTEAFF. The CDR3, as DNA: TGTGCCAGCAGCTTGATTCGGACAGGGCGGAACATGAACACTGAAGCTTTCTTT.

This clone was observed a handful of times. V gene TRBV7-6 combines with J gene TRBJ2-7, with D possibly matching TRBD2 (5 bases). The CDR3 consists of 14 residues. Per germline, CDR1 SGHVS and CDR2 FNYEAQ. V lost 0 bases and J 3 bases, leaving 9 bases between the germline ends. CDR3 DNA: TGTGCCAGCAGCTTAGCTCCTGACTACTACGAGCAGTACTTC. Amino acids: CASSLAPDYYEQYF.

This chain uses TRBV10-3 with TRBJ1-2; 8 bases line up with TRBD1. CDR1 and CDR2 from the germline V gene are ENHRY and SYGVKD. This CDR3 is 14 amino acids long. V lost 3 bases, J lost 8 bases, and 8 bases stayed unmatched. The CDR3 DNA reads TGTGCCATCAGTGATGAAGGACAGGGAAGAGGCTACACCTTC. Protein product: CAISDEGQGRGYTF.

The rearrangement uses TRBV2 and TRBJ2-7; TRBD2 aligns across 13 bases. CDR3 size: 15 residues. Germline V lookup: CDR1 SNHLY, CDR2 FYNNEI. V was clipped by 6 bases and J by 3 bases; unmatched bases: 5. CDR3 DNA: TGTGCCAGCAGCGGACTAGCGGGAGTAGGCTACGAGCAGTACTTC. Residues: CASSGLAGVGYEQYF.

This chain links TRBV29-1 with TRBJ2-1; the match to TRBD2 covers 9 bases. Per the germline V gene, CDR1 is SQVTM and CDR2 is ANQGSEA. V shed 8 bases, J shed 7 bases, and the junction held 12 bases outside the gene matches. The CDR3 sequence is 14 residues long. CDR3 region: CSLSPAGGFNEQFF. As DNA, the CDR3 is TGCAGCTTGTCACCAGCGGGAGGCTTTAATGAGCAGTTCTTC.

The chain couples TRBV14 to TRBJ1-1; the D gene is possibly TRBD1 (6 bases). The V gene lost 2 bases and the J gene lost 4 bases, with 8 bases spanning the gap. The CDR3 is 13 residues long. Germline values: CDR1 SGHDN, CDR2 FVKESK. CDR3 sequence: CASSQIRGTEAFF. Written as DNA, the CDR3 is TGTGCCAGCAGCCAAATCAGGGGCACTGAAGCTTTCTTT.

The chain carries TRBV2 and TRBJ2-5; 8 positions agree with TRBD1. CDR1 is SNHLY, CDR2 FYNNEI, per germline. The CDR3 has 13 amino acids. V lost 10 bases, J lost 4 bases, and 8 bases stayed unmatched. The CDR3 region is CANLQGDGETQYF. The CDR3 DNA sequence: TGTGCCAACCTACAGGGGGACGGAGAGACCCAGTACTTC.

The chain has TRBV6-5 and TRBJ2-7; D is possibly TRBD2 (7 bases). The CDR3 runs 13 residues. CDR1 and CDR2 from the germline V gene are MNHEY and SVGAGI. V was pared by 7 bases and J by 0 bases, with 10 bases between. The CDR3 protein is CASKGGSSYEQYF. The CDR3 DNA reads as TGTGCCAGCAAGGGGGGGAGCTCCTACGAGCAGTACTTC.

The chain combines TRBV19 with TRBJ1-2, with no clear D. Trimming cost V 6 bases and J 5 bases, with 10 bases left between them. CDR3 length: 12 amino acids. Per germline, CDR1 LNHDA and CDR2 SQIVND (reference sequence). CDR3 amino acids: CASRLSGYGYTF. The CDR3 nucleotides are TGTGCCAGTAGGCTGTCGGGGTATGGCTACACCTTC.

This chain joins TRBV28 and TRBJ2-7, with TRBD1 identical over 11 bases. Germline V CDR1 and CDR2: MDHEN, SYDVKM. The CDR3 contains 13 residues. V was clipped by 8 bases and J by 5 bases; unmatched bases: 5. CDR3 sequence reads: CASRGQGANEQYF. The DNA of the CDR3 is TGTGCCAGCCGAGGACAGGGGGCAAACGAGCAGTACTTC.

This clone has a handful of counts. The V gene is TRBV7-9, the J gene TRBJ2-1, with 8 positions matching TRBD2. J was trimmed by 7 bases and V by 4 bases; bases with no gene match: 15. This CDR3 spans 17 amino acids. CDR1 is SEHNR and CDR2 is FQNEAQ in the germline V gene (reference sequence). The CDR3 nucleotides are TGTGCCAGCAGCTCCGGAAGCGGGAGCAGCGTTCGTAATGAGCAGTTCTTC. It yields the protein CASSSGSGSSVRNEQFF.

The rearrangement joins TRBV23-1 to TRBJ2-1; D perhaps matches TRBD1 (5 bases). TRBV23-1 is an ORF, and what it does is uncertain. V was clipped by 11 bases and J by 0 bases, with 26 bases between them. This CDR3 is built from 18 residues. The CDR3 reads CASLLVSGREFSYNEQFF. Written as DNA, the CDR3 is TGCGCCTCTCTCTTAGTTTCAGGGCGAGAATTCTCCTACAATGAGCAGTTCTTC.

The rearrangement uses TRBV27 and TRBJ2-1, with 7 positions matching TRBD1. V lost 7 bases, J lost 4 bases, and 13 bases stayed unmatched. Germline CDR1 is MNHEY and CDR2 is SMNVEV (reference sequence). The CDR3 is 16 amino acids. In DNA, the CDR3 is TGTGCCAGCACCACGTTAGGACAGGACATATACAATGAGCAGTTCTTC. Translated: CASTTLGQDIYNEQFF.

This chain joins TRBV28 and TRBJ1-3; D gene uncertain. V lost 6 bases and J lost 4, with 16 bases in between. Germline-derived CDR1 and CDR2 are MDHEN and SYDVKM. The CDR3 sequence is 15 residues long. The CDR3: CASSPSGVGGNTIYF. DNA for the CDR3: TGTGCCAGCAGCCCCTCCGGGGTTGGCGGAAACACCATATATTTT. Combining the CDR3 with reference TRBV28 and TRBJ1-3 gives the whole variable domain DVKVTQSSRYLVKRTGEKVFLECVQDMDHENMFWYRQDPGLGLRLIYFSYDVKMKEKGDIPEGYSVSREKKERFSLILESASTNQTSMYLCASSPSGVGGNTIYFGEGSWLTVV.

This clone has only a few counts. The chain is built from TRBV7-2 and TRBJ2-1, with 9 bases lining up with TRBD2. The V and J ends lost 3 bases and 4 bases, in that order; junction bases with no gene match: 4. The CDR3 has 15 residues. Germline-derived CDR1 and CDR2 are SGHTA and FQGNSA. As DNA, the CDR3 is TGTGCCAGCAGCTTTCGGACTAGCGCTTACAATGAGCAGTTCTTC. As protein: CASSFRTSAYNEQFF. Using reference TRBV7-2 and TRBJ2-1 for the parts outside the CDR3, the full variable domain is GAGVSQSPSNKVTEKGKDVELRCDPISGHTALYWYRQSLGQGLEFLIYFQGNSAPDKSGLPSDRFSAERTGGSVSTLTIQRTQQEDSAVYLCASSFRTSAYNEQFFGPGTRLTVL.

As to this clone: This sample also contains other DNA sequences that code for the same CDR3. The rearrangement uses TRBV12-3 or TRBV12-4 and TRBJ2-7; D not resolved. The CDR3 has 12 residues. The ends were cut back, 6 bases at V and 0 bases at J, with 6 bases in the middle. The CDR3 loop reads CASSPSSYEQYF. As DNA, the CDR3 is TGTGCCAGCAGCCCTAGCTCCTACGAGCAGTACTTC.

This clone was detected only a few times. The genes are TRBV18 and TRBJ1-1, with a tentative D call TRBD1 (5 bases). Germline-derived CDR1 and CDR2 are KGHSH and LQKENI. Between the trimmed V and J ends, which lost 6 bases and 8 bases, there was a span of 16 bases. The CDR3 covers 13 residues. The CDR3 coding sequence is TGTGCCAGCTCGCCTCTTAACGGGGGGGAAGCTTTCTTT. Amino acids: CASSPLNGGEAFF.

V usage is TRBV5-6 and J usage is TRBJ1-5; no reliable D call. This CDR3 has 12 amino acids. V dropped 1 base and J dropped 6 bases, with 5 bases sitting between them. Germline CDR1 is SGHDT and CDR2 is YYEEEE. CDR3 nucleotides: TGTGCCAGCAGCTTGAGGAGTCAGCCCCAGCATTTT. It yields the protein CASSLRSQPQHF.

This clone has just one count. The V gene is TRBV5-1, the J gene TRBJ2-2; TRBD2 agrees at 10 bases. With 3 bases clipped from V and 2 bases from J, the junction kept 4 bases outside the gene matches. CDR1 is SGHRS, CDR2 YFSETQ, per germline. CDR3 length equals 16 residues. The CDR3 region has the DNA TGCGCCAGCAGCTGGACTAGCGGCACCAACACCGGGGAGCTGTTTTTT. Protein sequence: CASSWTSGTNTGELFF.

The genes are TRBV5-4 and TRBJ2-5; D is possibly TRBD1 (5 bases). The CDR3 has 13 residues. CDR1 SGHNT and CDR2 YYREEE come from the germline V gene (reference sequence). The ends were cut back, 0 bases at V and 5 bases at J, with 8 bases in the middle. CDR3 coding DNA: TGTGCCAGCAGCTTGGCCGCAGGGGAGACCCAGTACTTC. It codes for CASSLAAGETQYF.

The chain recombines TRBV18 with TRBJ2-5; TRBD2 might be the D (6 bases). Between the trimmed V and J ends, which lost 3 bases and 2 bases, there was a span of 10 bases. The germline CDR1 and CDR2 sequences are KGHSH and LQKENI. The CDR3 spans 14 residues. Here the CDR3 DNA reads TGTGCCAGCTCACCCGGGACTGGGCAAGAGACCCAGTACTTC. This codes for CASSPGTGQETQYF.

The V and J genes are TRBV7-2 and TRBJ1-2; no clear D. The germline V gene has CDR1 SGHTA and CDR2 FQGNSA. Trimming pared 5 bases from V and 6 bases from J, leaving 16 bases between. The CDR3 covers 14 residues. Here the CDR3 reads CASSPRGGKDGYTF. The DNA for the CDR3 is TGTGCCAGCAGCCCCCGTGGCGGCAAGGATGGCTACACCTTC.

This clone came up once. This sequence joins TRBV28 and TRBJ2-7; 7 bases map to TRBD1. This CDR3 spans 18 amino acids. V shed 5 bases and J 2 bases; nucleotides not matched to a gene: 18. Per germline, CDR1 MDHEN and CDR2 SYDVKM. The CDR3 loop reads CASSLPSTGSLFTYEQYF. In nucleotides, the CDR3 is TGTGCCAGCAGTCTTCCCTCGACAGGGTCGCTATTTACCTACGAGCAGTACTTC.